The clone carrying this T cell receptor beta chain was counted at least ten times. Its antigen is as yet unknown. The record originates from a study of T cells after yellow fever vaccination. Findings of the study overall: High-abundance clonotypes from the bulk population could contaminate FACS-sorted repertoires. Weaker, the secondary response had a peak occurring faster, on day 5 versus 15. Clonotypes shared by both compartments, CD4 and CD8, made up a small share.

Making TCR cDNA involved 5'RACE template switching, which added UMIs and a universal primer site. TCRdb redid the calling of the 5' RACE reads with MiXCR, one entry per CDR3 protein. The sample records more than 110,000 distinct CDR3 sequences, approximately 6.6% being singletons. The material was CD4+ T cells sorted from PBMCs, obtained 10 days after the yellow fever booster vaccination. The TCR originated in a man aged 25 to 45 who received the YFV17D yellow fever vaccine.

The CDR3 region is CASSPRTTEQYF. The CDR3 DNA follows: TGTGCCAGCAGCCCCAGGACCACAGAGCAGTACTTC. V is TRBV7-2 and J is TRBJ2-7; D gene uncertain. Germline CDR1 SGHTA, CDR2 FQGNSA. The CDR3 covers 12 residues. V gave up 5 bases and J gave up 7 bases, with 12 bases separating them. The whole variable domain, filled in from reference TRBV7-2 and TRBJ2-7, reads GAGVSQSPSNKVTEKGKDVELRCDPISGHTALYWYRQSLGQGLEFLIYFQGNSAPDKSGLPSDRFSAERTGGSVSTLTIQRTQQEDSAVYLCASSPRTTEQYFGPGTRLTVT.